The T cell receptor (beta chain) under discussion was sequenced for a study of T cell responses to AZD1222 COVID-19 vaccine. TCRdb's copy holds only in-frame clones and misses some; the assay was immunoSEQ multiplex PCR. The sample lists 100,000 or so clones, more than 70% occurring once. Regarding this clone: The target antigen is unknown.

General observations from the study: Mostly white British, mostly female donors; authors suggested clonal diversity may be underestimated. Increased Spike-specific TCR breadth and depth were observed after two AZD1222 doses.

The sample in question was peripheral blood, obtained on day 0 of AZD1222 vaccination. The sequence was collected from an adult in good health.

The CDR3 bases are TGCGCCAGCAGTTCGGGACAGAACTACACCTTC. This encodes CASSSGQNYTF. This rearrangement joins TRBV5-1 to TRBJ1-2; 7 nucleotides line up with TRBD1. Per germline, CDR1 SGHRS and CDR2 YFSETQ. V was clipped by 5 bases and J by 10 bases; unmatched bases: 5. This CDR3 is built from 11 residues. Full variable domain (outside the CDR3, taken from reference TRBV5-1 and TRBJ1-2): KAGVTQTPRYLIKTRGQQVTLSCSPISGHRSVSWYQQTPGQGLQFLFEYFSETQRNKGNFPGRFSGRQFSNSRSEMNVSTLELGDSALYLCASSSGQNYTFGSGTRLTVV.